This entry is about one T cell receptor beta chain. Generated by immunoSEQ multiplex PCR, the TCRdb table keeps only in-frame clones and is missing some. The sample consists of about 200,000 clones, around 93% of them appearing once. This sample stems from a study of control samples from healthy donors and cancer patients. CDR3 length: 16 amino acids. V lost 2 bases and J 6 bases, leaving 17 bases between the germline ends. Germline V gene data show CDR1 as PRHDT and CDR2 as FYEKMQ (reference sequence). The clonotype originates from a man younger than 45 in good health. Sequenced material: blood. This chain connects TRBV13 to TRBJ1-3; perhaps TRBD1 as D (6 bases). Here the CDR3 reads CASSLTPWTAENTIYF. The DNA for the CDR3 is TGTGCCAGCAGCTTAACGCCATGGACAGCCGAAAACACCATATATTTT.